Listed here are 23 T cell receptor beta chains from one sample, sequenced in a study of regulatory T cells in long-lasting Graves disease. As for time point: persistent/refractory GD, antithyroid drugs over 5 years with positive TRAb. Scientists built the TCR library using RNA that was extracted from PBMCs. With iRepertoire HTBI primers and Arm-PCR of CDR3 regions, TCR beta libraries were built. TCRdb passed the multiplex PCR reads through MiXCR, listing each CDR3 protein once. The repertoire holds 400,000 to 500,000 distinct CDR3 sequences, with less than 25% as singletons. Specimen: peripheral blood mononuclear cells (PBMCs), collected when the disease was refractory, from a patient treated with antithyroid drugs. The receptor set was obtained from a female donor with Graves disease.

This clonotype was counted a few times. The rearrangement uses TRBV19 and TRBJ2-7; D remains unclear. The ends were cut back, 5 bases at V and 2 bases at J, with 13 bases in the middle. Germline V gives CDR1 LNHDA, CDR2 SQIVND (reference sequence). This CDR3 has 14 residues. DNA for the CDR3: TGTGCCAGTAGTTCGCCGCAGAAGGCCTACGAGCAGTACTTC. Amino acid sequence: CASSSPQKAYEQYF.

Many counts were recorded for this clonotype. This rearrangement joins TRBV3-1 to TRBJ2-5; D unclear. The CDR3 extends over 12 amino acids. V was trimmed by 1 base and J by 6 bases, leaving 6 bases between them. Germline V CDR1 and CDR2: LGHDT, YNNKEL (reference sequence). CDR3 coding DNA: TGTGCCAGCAGCCAAGCAGAAAAGACCCAGTACTTC. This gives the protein CASSQAEKTQYF.

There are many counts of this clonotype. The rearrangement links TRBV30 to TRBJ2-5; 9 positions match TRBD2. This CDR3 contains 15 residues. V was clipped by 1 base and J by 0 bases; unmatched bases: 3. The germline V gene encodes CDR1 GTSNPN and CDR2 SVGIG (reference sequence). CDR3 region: CAWSASGAYQETQYF. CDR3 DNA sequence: TGTGCCTGGAGTGCTAGCGGGGCGTACCAAGAGACCCAGTACTTC. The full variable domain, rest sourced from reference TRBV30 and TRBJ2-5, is SQTIHQWPATLVQPVGSPLSLECTVEGTSNPNLYWYRQAAGRGLQLLFYSVGIGQISSEVPQNLSASRPQDRQFILSSKKLLLSDSGFYLCAWSASGAYQETQYFGPGTRLLVL.

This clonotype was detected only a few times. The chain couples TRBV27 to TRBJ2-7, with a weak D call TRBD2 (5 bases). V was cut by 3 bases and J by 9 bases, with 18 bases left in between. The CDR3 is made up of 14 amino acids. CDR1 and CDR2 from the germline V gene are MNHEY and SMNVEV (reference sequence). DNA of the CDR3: TGTGCCAGCAGTTTCACTAACCCCGGGAACGGGCAGTACTTC. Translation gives CASSFTNPGNGQYF.

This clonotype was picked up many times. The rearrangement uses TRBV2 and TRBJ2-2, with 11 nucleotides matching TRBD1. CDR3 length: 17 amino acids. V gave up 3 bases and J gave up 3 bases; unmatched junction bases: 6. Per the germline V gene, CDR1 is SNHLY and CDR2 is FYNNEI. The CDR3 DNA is TGTGCCAGCAGTGACCACGGACAGGGGGCGTACACCGGGGAGCTGTTTTTT. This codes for CASSDHGQGAYTGELFF. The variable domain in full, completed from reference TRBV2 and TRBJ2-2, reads EPEVTQTPSHQVTQMGQEVILRCVPISNHLYFYWYRQILGQKVEFLVSFYNNEISEKSEIFDDQFSVERPDGSNFTLKIRSTKLEDSAMYFCASSDHGQGAYTGELFFGEGSRLTVL.

This CDR3 is CASSLRDKPVSTQYF. Here the CDR3 DNA reads TGTGCCAGCAGCCTTCGGGACAAACCTGTCAGTACGCAGTATTTT. This chain uses TRBV3-1 with TRBJ2-3; D possibly corresponds to TRBD1 (6 bases). Germline loops: CDR1 LGHDT, CDR2 YNNKEL (reference sequence). CDR3 length: 15 amino acids. Trimming shortened V by 4 bases and J by 8 bases, and 19 bases separated the two germline ends.

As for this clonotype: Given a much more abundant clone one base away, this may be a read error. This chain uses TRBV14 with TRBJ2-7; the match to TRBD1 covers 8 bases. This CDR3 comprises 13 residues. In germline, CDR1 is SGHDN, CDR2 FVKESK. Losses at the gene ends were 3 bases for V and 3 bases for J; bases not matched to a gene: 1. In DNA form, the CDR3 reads TGTGCCAGCAGCCAGACAGGGGTCTACGAGCAGTACTTC. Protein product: CASSQTGVYEQYF.

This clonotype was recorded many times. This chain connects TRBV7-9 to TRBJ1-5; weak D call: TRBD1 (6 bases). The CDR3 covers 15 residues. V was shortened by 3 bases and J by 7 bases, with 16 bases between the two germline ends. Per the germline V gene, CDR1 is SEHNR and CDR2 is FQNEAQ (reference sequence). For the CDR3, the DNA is TGTGCCAGCAGCTTGGATACAGGGTGGGACCAGCCCCAGCATTTT. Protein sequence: CASSLDTGWDQPQHF.

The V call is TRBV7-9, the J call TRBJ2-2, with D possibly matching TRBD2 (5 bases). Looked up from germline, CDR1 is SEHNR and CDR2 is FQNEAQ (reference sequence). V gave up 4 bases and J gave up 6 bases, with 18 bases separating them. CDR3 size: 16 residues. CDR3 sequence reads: CASSSRWQDGAGELFF. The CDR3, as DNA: TGTGCCAGCAGCTCTCGGTGGCAGGACGGGGCCGGGGAGCTGTTTTTT. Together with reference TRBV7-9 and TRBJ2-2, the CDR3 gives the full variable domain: DTGVSQNPRHKITKRGQNVTFRCDPISEHNRLYWYRQTLGQGPEFLTYFQNEAQLEKSRLLSDRFSAERPKGSFSTLEIQRTEQGDSAMYLCASSSRWQDGAGELFFGEGSRLTVL.

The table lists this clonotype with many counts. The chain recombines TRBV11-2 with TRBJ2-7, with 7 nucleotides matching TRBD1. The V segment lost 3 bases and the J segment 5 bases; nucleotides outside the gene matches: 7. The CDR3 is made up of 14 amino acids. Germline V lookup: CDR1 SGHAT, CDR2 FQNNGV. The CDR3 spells CASSLKTGSNEQYF. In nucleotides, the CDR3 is TGTGCCAGCAGCTTGAAGACAGGGAGCAACGAGCAGTACTTC.

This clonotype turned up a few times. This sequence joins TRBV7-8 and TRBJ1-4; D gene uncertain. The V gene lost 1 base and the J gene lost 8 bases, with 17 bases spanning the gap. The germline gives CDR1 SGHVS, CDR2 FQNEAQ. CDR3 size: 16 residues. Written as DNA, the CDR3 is TGTGCCAGCAGCTTAGAGACTGGTCTGGTCGGGGAAAAACTGTTTTTT. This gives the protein CASSLETGLVGEKLFF.

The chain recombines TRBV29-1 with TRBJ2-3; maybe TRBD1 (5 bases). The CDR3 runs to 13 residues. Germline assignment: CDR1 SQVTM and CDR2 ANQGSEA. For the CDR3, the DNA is TGCAGTGGAGCAGGGTTGGGCACAGATACGCAGTATTTT. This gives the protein CSGAGLGTDTQYF.

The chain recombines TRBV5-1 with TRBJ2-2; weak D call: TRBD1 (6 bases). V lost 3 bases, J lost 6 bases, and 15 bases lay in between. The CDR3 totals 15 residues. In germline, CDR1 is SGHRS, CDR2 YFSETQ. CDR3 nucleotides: TGCGCCAGCAGCTCCTCCAGGGGAATCTCCGGGGAGCTGTTTTTT. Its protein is CASSSSRGISGELFF.

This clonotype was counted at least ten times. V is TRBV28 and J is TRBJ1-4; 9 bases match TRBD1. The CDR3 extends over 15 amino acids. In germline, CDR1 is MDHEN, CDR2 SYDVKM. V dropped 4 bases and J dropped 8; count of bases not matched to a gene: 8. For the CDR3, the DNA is TGTGCCAGCAGTTACAGGGGGCTGGTAGGAGAAAAACTGTTTTTT. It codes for CASSYRGLVGEKLFF.

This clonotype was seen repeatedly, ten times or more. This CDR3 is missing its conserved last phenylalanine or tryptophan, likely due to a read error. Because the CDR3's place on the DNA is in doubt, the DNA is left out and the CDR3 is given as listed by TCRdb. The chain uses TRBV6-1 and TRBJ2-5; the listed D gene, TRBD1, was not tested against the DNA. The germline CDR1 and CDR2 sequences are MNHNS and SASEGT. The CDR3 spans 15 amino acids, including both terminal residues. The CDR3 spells CASSEARIGTGLGYN.

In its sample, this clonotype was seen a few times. The CDR3 DNA reads TGTGCCAGCAGCCCCCCCAGGGGGCAGGGTTATCACATTCAGTACTTC. As protein: CASSPPRGQGYHIQYF. This sequence joins TRBV7-9 and TRBJ2-4; 8 bases map to TRBD1. V was pared by 5 bases and J by 8 bases, with 14 bases of the junction left unmatched. Per the germline V gene, CDR1 is SEHNR and CDR2 is FQNEAQ (reference sequence). The CDR3 runs to 16 residues. The variable domain in full, with the rest retrieved from reference TRBV7-9 and TRBJ2-4, is DTGVSQNPRHKITKRGQNVTFRCDPISEHNRLYWYRQTLGQGPEFLTYFQNEAQLEKSRLLSDRFSAERPKGSFSTLEIQRTEQGDSAMYLCASSPPRGQGYHIQYFGAGTRLSVL.

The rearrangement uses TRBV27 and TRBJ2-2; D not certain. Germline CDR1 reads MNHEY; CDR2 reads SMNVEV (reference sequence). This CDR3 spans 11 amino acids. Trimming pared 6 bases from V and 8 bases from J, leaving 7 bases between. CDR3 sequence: CASRPTGELFF. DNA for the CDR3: TGTGCCAGCAGGCCCACAGGGGAGCTGTTTTTT.

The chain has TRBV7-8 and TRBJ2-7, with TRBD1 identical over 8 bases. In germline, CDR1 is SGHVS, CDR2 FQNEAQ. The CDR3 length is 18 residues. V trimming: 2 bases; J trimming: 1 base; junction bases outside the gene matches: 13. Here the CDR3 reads CASSLRPGGPIGSYEQYF. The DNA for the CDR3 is TGTGCCAGCAGCTTACGTCCAGGGGGCCCCATTGGGTCCTACGAGCAGTACTTC. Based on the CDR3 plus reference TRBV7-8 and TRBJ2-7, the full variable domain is GAGVSQSPRYKVAKRGQDVALRCDPISGHVSLFWYQQALGQGPEFLTYFQNEAQLDKSGLPSDRFFAERPEGSVSTLKIQRTQQEDSAVYLCASSLRPGGPIGSYEQYFGPGTRLTVT.

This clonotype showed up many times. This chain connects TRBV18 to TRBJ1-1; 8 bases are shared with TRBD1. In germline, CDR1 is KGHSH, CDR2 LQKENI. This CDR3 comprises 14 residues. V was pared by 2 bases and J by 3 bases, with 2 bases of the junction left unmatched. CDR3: CASSPLQGDTEAFF. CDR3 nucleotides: TGTGCCAGCTCACCATTACAGGGGGACACTGAAGCTTTCTTT.

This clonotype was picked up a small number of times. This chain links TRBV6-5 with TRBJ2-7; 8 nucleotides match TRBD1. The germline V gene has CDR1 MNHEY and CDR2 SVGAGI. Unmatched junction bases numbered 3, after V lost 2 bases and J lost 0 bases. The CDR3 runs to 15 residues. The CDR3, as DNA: TGTGCCAGCAGTTACGCCGGGACAGGCTCCTACGAGCAGTACTTC. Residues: CASSYAGTGSYEQYF.

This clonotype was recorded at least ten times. This chain's CDR3 is CASSQDHRGEQYF. The CDR3 DNA sequence: TGTGCCAGCAGCCAAGATCATCGTGGCGAGCAGTACTTC. The V call is TRBV3-1, the J call TRBJ2-7; D gene unclear. The germline CDR1 and CDR2 sequences are LGHDT and YNNKEL (reference sequence). Trimming removed 0 bases from V and 6 bases from J, with 9 bases in between. This CDR3 is built from 13 residues.

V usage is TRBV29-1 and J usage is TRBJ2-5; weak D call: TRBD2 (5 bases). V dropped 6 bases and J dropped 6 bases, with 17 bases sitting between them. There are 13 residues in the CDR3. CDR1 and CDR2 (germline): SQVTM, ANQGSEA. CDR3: CSVGGRLRKTQYF. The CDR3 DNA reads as TGCAGCGTCGGTGGGAGATTGCGAAAGACCCAGTACTTC.

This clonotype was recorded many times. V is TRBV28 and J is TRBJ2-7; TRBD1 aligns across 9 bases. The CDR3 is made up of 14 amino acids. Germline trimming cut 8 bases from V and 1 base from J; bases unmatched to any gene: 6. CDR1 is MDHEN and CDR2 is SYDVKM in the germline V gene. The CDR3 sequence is CASGEQGASYEQYF. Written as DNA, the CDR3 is TGTGCCAGCGGTGAACAGGGGGCGTCCTACGAGCAGTACTTC.